This T cell receptor (beta chain) was sequenced for a study of cytomegalovirus exposure and HLA in healthy donors. Study-wide findings and caveats: According to a later analysis, TCR clusters from the first cohort tended to co-occur in the 120 or so validation repertoires. Most sequenced TCRs were rare (though some public TCRs occurred in many donors).

Concerning this clone itself: Its antigen is undetermined.

The germline V gene encodes CDR1 SQVTM and CDR2 ANQGSEA. CDR3 length: 12 amino acids. The V end lost 1 base, the J end lost 8 bases, and 11 bases lay between the germline ends. Assay: immunoSEQ multiplex PCR; the TCRdb copy retains only in-frame clones and omits some. Of roughly 310,000 clones listed, roughly 90% were seen once; the top ten hold around 1%. This receptor was identified in a man between 25 and 39 years old in good health and CMV-seronegative. Sequencing used PBMCs. The genes are TRBV29-1 and TRBJ1-2, with D perhaps TRBD1 (5 bases). The CDR3 is CSVEGKRGGYTF. As DNA, the CDR3 is TGCAGCGTTGAAGGGAAAAGGGGCGGCTACACCTTC.